Below, 4 T cell receptor beta chains from the same sample are listed, as sequenced in a study of beta chain features in type 1 diabetes (dated by TCRdb to 2016 to 2018). Library preparation employed the immunoSEQ multiplex PCR assay. The entire amount of isolated RNA was reverse transcribed using the High Capacity cDNA Reverse Transcription Kit, so the sequenced TCRB transcripts were expressed ones. Not all clones reach the TCRdb copy of this immuneACCESS table, which keeps in-frame sequences only. Checked studies attribute under half of the gap to unresolved V genes and leave the rest unexplained. For this sample the table gives hundreds of thousands of clones, of which approximately 15% were detected only once. Together, the top ten hold over 5.5% of the sample. The sequencing input was central memory CD4+ T cells from blood. These receptors originate from a man aged 25 to 45 in good health.

This clone occurred a few times. The gene calls are TRBV21-1 and TRBJ1-2; the table's D call of TRBD1 was not tested on the DNA. TRBV21-1 is a recognized pseudogene. The CDR3 is 18 amino acids. The CDR3 DNA sequence: TGTGCCAGCAGCAAATCATCAGTGTTCGACAGCCATAACTATGGCTACACCTTC. This translates into CASSKSSVFDSHNYGYTF.

The chain joins TRBV6-5 to TRBJ2-7; D might be TRBD2 (5 bases). Trimming removed 11 bases at V and 3 bases at J, with 11 bases between. Looked up from germline, CDR1 is MNHEY and CDR2 is SVGAGI. There are 11 residues in the CDR3. Here the CDR3 reads CASGMGYEQYF. CDR3 sequence (DNA): TGTGCCTCGGGGATGGGCTACGAGCAGTACTTC.

There are a few counts of this clone. The chain links TRBV4-2 to TRBJ1-2, with 7 bases fitting TRBD1. V was clipped by 0 bases and J by 5 bases; unmatched bases: 6. The CDR3 is made up of 15 amino acids. The germline V gene encodes CDR1 LGHNA and CDR2 YNFKEQ. Here the CDR3 DNA reads TGTGCCAGCAGCCAAGACAGACAGGGAAGTTATGGCTACACCTTC. Amino acids: CASSQDRQGSYGYTF.

The table lists this clone with a few counts. The chain links TRBV29-1 to TRBJ2-7; D is possibly TRBD2 (5 bases). V was shortened by 3 bases and J by 2 bases, with 5 bases between the two germline ends. CDR1 is SQVTM and CDR2 is ANQGSEA in the germline V gene. This CDR3 is 11 amino acids long. The DNA of the CDR3 is TGCAGCGTTGAGGAGGCCTACGAGCAGTACTTC. Its translation is CSVEEAYEQYF.